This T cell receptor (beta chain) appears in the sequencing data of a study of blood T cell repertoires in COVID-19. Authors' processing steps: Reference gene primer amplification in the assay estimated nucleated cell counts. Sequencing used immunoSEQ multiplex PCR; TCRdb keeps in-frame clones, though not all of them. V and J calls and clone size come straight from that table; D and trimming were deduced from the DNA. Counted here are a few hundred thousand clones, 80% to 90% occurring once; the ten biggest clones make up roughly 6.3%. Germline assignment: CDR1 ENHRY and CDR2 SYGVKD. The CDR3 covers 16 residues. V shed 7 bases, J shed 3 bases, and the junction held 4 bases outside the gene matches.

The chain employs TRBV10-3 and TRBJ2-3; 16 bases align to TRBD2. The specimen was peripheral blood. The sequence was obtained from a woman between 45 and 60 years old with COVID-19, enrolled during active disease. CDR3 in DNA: TGTGCCATCAAGGGACTAGCGGGAGGGCCTACAGATACGCAGTATTTT. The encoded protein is CAIKGLAGGPTDTQYF.